This record covers a single T cell receptor (beta chain). Per germline, CDR1 KGHSH and CDR2 LQKENI. Trimming took 5 bases from V and 6 from J, leaving 14 bases between them. The length of the CDR3 is 14 residues. This record belongs to a study of blood T cell repertoires in COVID-19. Study overall: Samples came from the United States, Italy and Spain, spanning acute and convalescent COVID-19.

Using immunoSEQ multiplex PCR, the repertoire was profiled, and TCRdb retains in-frame clones only, with some absent. Of some 170,000 clones in the sample, about 81% were seen once. This chain uses TRBV18 with TRBJ2-1; D unresolved. Sequencing input: peripheral blood. This receptor was identified in a woman in her 70s with acute or convalescent COVID-19. The CDR3 nucleotides read TGTGCCAGCTCAGATTCCGGCCGCGGCAATGAGCAGTTCTTC. This codes for CASSDSGRGNEQFF.